The present T cell receptor (beta chain) was sequenced within a study of early T cells in non-severe SARS-CoV-2 infection (dated by TCRdb to the early 2020s). Background on the whole study: Because TCR sequencing was done on bulk RNA from unsorted whole blood, the alpha and beta chains could not be paired.

As regards this clonotype: Its antigen remains unidentified. Base quality data are lacking; no much larger clone is found one base away.

To prepare the library, 5' RACE was applied. Instrument used: NextSeq 500. Unique molecular identifiers were attached to individual cDNA molecules in the TCR library protocol so that sequencing error and PCR bias could be corrected. Both TCR alpha and beta chains were sequenced, and tight co-correlation was observed between alpha and beta sequence abundances in each sample. In the authors' own workflow: Decombinator V4 was used to annotate the V gene, J gene and CDR3 of the TCR sequences. TCRs were defined as expanded if a significant change between any two time points was detected under a Poisson model with p below 0.0001. TCR abundances were normalised to the total number of TCRs sequenced per sample and were expressed as counts per million. TRAV1-2 paired with TRAJ12, TRAJ20 or TRAJ33 defined MAIT TCRs, while TRAV10 paired with TRAJ18 defined iNKT TCRs. VDJdb, accessed on 1 November 2021, was searched for TCRs annotated for CMV, EBV and SARS-CoV-2, and TCRs annotated for more than one antigen were excluded. TCRdb's own reprocessing of the public reads used fastp at Q25 and MiXCR and kept productive beta chains. Each record represents a unique CDR3 protein, reported with the most common genes and DNA among its rows. For this entry, the V and J calls and clone size follow TCRdb and not the study's own pipeline. The sample table lists about 88,000 distinct CDR3 sequences, more than 13% of them with a count of one. The ten largest clones take up 5.5% of the sample.

CDR1 and CDR2 are drawn from the germline V gene: ENHRY, SYGVKD. V trim: 5 bases; J trim: 4 bases; unmatched bases: 3. The CDR3 holds 14 amino acids from the cysteine to the phenylalanine. Left in the record is the CDR3 DNA by itself, 42 bases read in frame from the first base. Here is what the overall study found, with its caveats: VDJdb matching was skewed toward anti-spike CD8 responses and likely underestimated virus-specific expansions, missing private and CD4 specificities.

The study was a case-control design nested within a healthcare worker cohort in London, UK, with weekly nasopharyngeal swab PCR tests and blood sampling. Healthcare workers were enrolled in the week of the UK lockdown, from 23 to 31 March 2020, and were followed every week for up to about 16 weeks. The origin of this receptor is an adult who was a healthcare worker with PCR-confirmed SARS-CoV-2 infection or an uninfected control (not recorded which). The sample comprised whole blood. The V and J genes are TRBV10-3 and TRBJ2-3, and TRBD2 matches 10 of the central bases. CDR3 sequence: CAISTSGNSDTQYF. The DNA is as follows: TGTGCCATCAGTACTAGCGGGAACTCAGATACGCAGTATTTT.